The 15 T cell receptor beta chains given below trace back to one sample, sequenced in a study of identical twins. One entry per CDR3 protein, called by TCRdb with MiXCR from the 5' RACE reads. Here the sample spans more than 200,000 distinct CDR3 sequences, roughly 9.4% being singletons. Sequencing was performed on memory (CD45RO+) T cells sorted from blood. The receptors here all came from a woman aged 18-29 years in good health.

This clonotype was recorded many times. V usage is TRBV12-3 or TRBV12-4 and J usage is TRBJ2-4; TRBD1 matches 11 bases. With V trimmed by 5 bases and J by 9 bases, 3 bases remained unmatched. This CDR3 is built from 13 residues. The chain's CDR3 is CASSRDRGVIQYF. The CDR3 DNA follows: TGTGCCAGCAGTCGGGACAGGGGGGTCATTCAGTACTTC.

This clonotype was picked up a small number of times. The genes are TRBV20-1 and TRBJ2-4, with 7 bases aligning to TRBD1. The V gene end was trimmed by 4 bases and the J gene end by 2 bases; junction bases not matched to a gene: 5. Germline values: CDR1 DFQATT, CDR2 SNEGSKA (reference sequence). The CDR3 sequence is 14 residues long. CDR3 residues: CSAMTGTPKNIQYF. CDR3 coding DNA: TGCAGTGCTATGACAGGGACCCCCAAAAACATTCAGTACTTC.

This chain links TRBV28 with TRBJ1-1, with unresolved D. Germline values: CDR1 MDHEN, CDR2 SYDVKM. The CDR3 spans 13 residues. V lost 8 bases and J 1 base, leaving 11 bases between the germline ends. The CDR3 loop reads CASGRPTNTEAFF. Here the CDR3 DNA reads TGTGCCAGCGGCAGGCCAACGAACACTGAAGCTTTCTTT. Using reference TRBV28 and TRBJ1-1 for the parts outside the CDR3, the full variable domain is DVKVTQSSRYLVKRTGEKVFLECVQDMDHENMFWYRQDPGLGLRLIYFSYDVKMKEKGDIPEGYSVSREKKERFSLILESASTNQTSMYLCASGRPTNTEAFFGQGTRLTVV.

A few counts support this clonotype. The V and J genes are TRBV5-1 and TRBJ1-2; 7 nucleotides agree with TRBD1. Germline values: CDR1 SGHRS, CDR2 YFSETQ. The CDR3 is made up of 14 amino acids. V lost 2 bases, J lost 4 bases, and 5 bases stayed unmatched. The CDR3 bases are TGCGCCAGCAGCTTAACCGGGACAGTCTATGGCTACACCTTC. Translating gives CASSLTGTVYGYTF.

At least ten counts were recorded for this clonotype. The chain joins TRBV20-1 to TRBJ1-5; D unresolved. Germline V gene sequence: CDR1 DFQATT, CDR2 SNEGSKA (reference sequence). CDR3 length equals 13 residues. Trimming pared 3 bases from V and 3 bases from J, leaving 9 bases between. CDR3 bases: TGCAGTGCTAGGCGCGGCCTCAATCAGCCCCAGCATTTT. Encoded protein: CSARRGLNQPQHF.

Notes on this clonotype: Compared with germline, one end of the junction differs, possibly owing to a read error. The chain joins TRBV4-3 to TRBJ2-2; 7 bases align to TRBD2. This CDR3 is built from 16 residues. Per the germline V gene, CDR1 is LGHNA and CDR2 is YSLEER. The CDR3 bases are TGCGCCAGCAGCCCCCGAGGAGCGGGGAACATCGGGGACCTGTTTTTT. Amino acid sequence: CASSPRGAGNIGDLFF.

This clonotype was counted many times. This chain connects TRBV7-9 to TRBJ1-6; D is undetermined. This CDR3 region has 13 residues. From germline, CDR1 is SEHNR and CDR2 FQNEAQ (reference sequence). V shed 3 bases and J shed 7 bases, with 7 bases lying between them. CDR3 DNA sequence: TGTGCCAGCAGCTTGGAGGGAAATTCACCCCTCCACTTT. Its translation: CASSLEGNSPLHF. The full variable domain, its missing parts supplied by reference TRBV7-9 and TRBJ1-6, is DTGVSQNPRHKITKRGQNVTFRCDPISEHNRLYWYRQTLGQGPEFLTYFQNEAQLEKSRLLSDRFSAERPKGSFSTLEIQRTEQGDSAMYLCASSLEGNSPLHFGNGTRLTVT.

This clonotype was seen repeatedly, ten times or more. The chain links TRBV4-3 to TRBJ2-3; TRBD2 might be the D (5 bases). V was pared by 0 bases and J by 8 bases, with 6 bases between. The germline CDR1 and CDR2 sequences are LGHNA and YSLEER. The CDR3 totals 12 residues. CDR3 region: CASSQDRGTQYF. CDR3 coding DNA: TGCGCCAGCAGCCAAGATCGGGGTACGCAGTATTTT.

This clonotype showed up just a few times. This chain links TRBV24-1 with TRBJ2-1; 12 bases align to TRBD2. Germline CDR1 reads KGHDR; CDR2 reads SFDVKD. This CDR3 is built from 16 residues. V was pared by 3 bases and J by 4 bases, with 3 bases of the junction left unmatched. The CDR3 region has the DNA TGTGCCACCAGTGATGCTAGCGGGAGGGATTACAATGAGCAGTTCTTC. Residues: CATSDASGRDYNEQFF.

This clonotype has a handful of counts. The chain is built from TRBV7-8 and TRBJ2-1; 9 bases map to TRBD1. J lost 7 bases, V lost 1 base, and 8 bases had no gene match. Per germline, CDR1 SGHVS and CDR2 FQNEAQ. The CDR3 is 16 residues long. CDR3 region: CASSLGPGQGANEQFF. The CDR3 bases are TGTGCCAGCAGCTTAGGCCCGGGACAGGGAGCGAATGAGCAGTTCTTC.

This clonotype was seen a few times. The genes are TRBV6-1 and TRBJ1-2; 7 nucleotides match TRBD1. CDR3 length: 12 amino acids. With V trimmed by 7 bases and J by 4 bases, 3 bases remained unmatched. Per the germline V gene, CDR1 is MNHNS and CDR2 is SASEGT. The CDR3: CASTGDSYGYTF. DNA of the CDR3: TGTGCCAGCACCGGGGACAGCTATGGCTACACCTTC.

This clonotype came up many times. CDR3 loop: CSATTGNDQPQHF. As DNA, the CDR3 is TGCAGTGCTACGACAGGAAATGATCAGCCCCAGCATTTT. This chain connects TRBV20-1 to TRBJ1-5, with D perhaps matching TRBD1 (6 bases). Per the germline V gene, CDR1 is DFQATT and CDR2 is SNEGSKA (reference sequence). The CDR3 contains 13 residues. With 4 bases removed from V and 5 bases from J, the gap between germline ends came to 12 bases.

This clonotype occurred a few times. The chain carries TRBV12-3 or TRBV12-4 and TRBJ2-1, with TRBD2 matching over 13 bases. The junction had 3 bases not matched to a gene; V was cut back by 5 bases and J by 5 bases. This CDR3 comprises 15 residues. The CDR3 region has the DNA TGTGCCAGCAGTCCCACTAGCGGGAGGGACAATGAGCAGTTCTTC. Residues: CASSPTSGRDNEQFF.

The V call is TRBV20-1, the J call TRBJ1-5; 7 bases are shared with TRBD1. J gave up 5 bases and V 3 bases, and 4 bases lay outside the gene matches. The V gene's germline CDR1 is DFQATT and CDR2 SNEGSKA (reference sequence). There are 13 residues in the CDR3. The CDR3 coding sequence is TGCAGTGCTAGCCCAGGGGGGGATCAGCCCCAGCATTTT. It is translated as CSASPGGDQPQHF.

This clonotype was counted many times. The rearrangement uses TRBV20-1 and TRBJ2-1, with a possible D match to TRBD2 (5 bases). V dropped 0 bases and J dropped 2 bases, with 8 bases sitting between them. In germline, CDR1 is DFQATT, CDR2 SNEGSKA (reference sequence). This CDR3 has 14 amino acids. The CDR3 reads CSAREAEPYNEQFF. CDR3 sequence (DNA): TGCAGTGCTAGAGAAGCGGAACCCTACAATGAGCAGTTCTTC.